These T cell receptor beta chains were read from a single sample in a study of blood T cell repertoires in COVID-19. The table came from immunoSEQ multiplex PCR; TCRdb's copy has only in-frame clones and leaves some out. The sample shows about 300,000 clones, 90% of them seen only once. Material: PBMCs or T cells enriched from blood (not recorded which). The source of these receptors is a woman younger than 35 with acute COVID-19. CDR3s include the opening cysteine and the closing phenylalanine or tryptophan. Each record gives: J gene, V gene, clone size, D gene, CDR3 DNA, CDR3 protein. A D gene is named only where the DNA matches it firmly. Clone size is shown for a subset of rows, as once, few, many or a class of expanded clone.

TRBJ1-6 TRBV10-3 NA TRBD1 TGTGCCATCAGTGAGGAGGGACAGGGAAATTCACCCCTCCACTTT CAISEEGQGNSPLHF
TRBJ1-1 TRBV19 NA NA TGTGCCAGTAGTAGAAACAGGGATAAAGCTTTCTTT CASSRNRDKAFF
TRBJ1-4 TRBV29-1 NA NA TGCAGCGTTGAAGGGGGAGGGGCTGGAAAACTGTTTTTT CSVEGGGAGKLFF
TRBJ1-1 TRBV3-1/TRBV3-2 NA NA TGTGCCAGCAGCCAAGAAACAGGGAGTAGCGCTGAAGCTTTCTTT CASSQETGSSAEAFF
TRBJ2-5 TRBV7-9 NA NA TGTGCCAGCAGCTTAGCGGCAGTCCAAGAGACCCAGTACTTC CASSLAAVQETQYF
TRBJ2-6 TRBV28 few NA TGTGCCAGCATCCCAGGGGGGACTGGGGCCAACGTCCTGACTTTC CASIPGGTGANVLTF
TRBJ2-7 TRBV6-2/TRBV6-3 NA NA TGTGCCAGCAGTGCGACAGGGACTGAGTACGAGCAGTACTTC CASSATGTEYEQYF
TRBJ1-1 TRBV12-3/TRBV12-4 NA NA TGTGCCAGCAGCAACAGGGACACTGAAGCTTTCTTT CASSNRDTEAFF
TRBJ1-1 TRBV2 NA NA TGTGCCAGCTATCGGGGATCCGTGAACACTGAAGCTTTCTTT CASYRGSVNTEAFF
TRBJ2-5 TRBV4-2 NA TRBD2 TGTGCCAGCAGCCAAGAGAGCGGGAGGGGCCAAGAGACCCAGTACTTC CASSQESGRGQETQYF
TRBJ2-1 TRBV28 NA TRBD2 TGTGCCAGCAGTTTATTGGCTAGCGGGGGAGGGGAGCAGTTCTTC CASSLLASGGGEQFF
TRBJ2-5 TRBV6-1 NA NA TGTGCCAGCAGTGACCTACAGTACCAAGAGACCCAGTACTTC CASSDLQYQETQYF
TRBJ2-2 TRBV19 NA NA TGTGCCAGTAGTATAAGCATGACCGGGGAGCTGTTTTTT CASSISMTGELFF
TRBJ2-2 TRBV30 NA NA TGTGCCTGGAGTGAACAGGGGAGGACCGGGGAGCTGTTTTTT CAWSEQGRTGELFF
TRBJ2-3 TRBV15 NA NA TGTGCCACCAGCAGAGGGACACTCCGAACGAAAGATACGCAGTATTTT CATSRGTLRTKDTQYF
TRBJ2-1 TRBV7-3 NA TRBD2 TGTGCCAGCAGCTTAAGGGGACTAGCGGGGTCCTACAATGAGCAGTTCTTC CASSLRGLAGSYNEQFF
TRBJ2-1 TRBV2 NA TRBD2 TGTGCCAGCAGGTCCGGGACTAGGTCCTCAATCTTC CASRSGTRSSIF
TRBJ2-7 TRBV28 NA TRBD2 TGTGCCAGCAGTTTAGGGACGGGAGGTTACGAGCAGTACTTC CASSLGTGGYEQYF
TRBJ1-1 TRBV4-1 NA NA TGCGCCAGCAGCCAAGATGGGCCCAACGGGGACACTGAAGCTTTCTTT CASSQDGPNGDTEAFF
TRBJ2-2 TRBV27 once TRBD2 TGTGCCAGCAGGATAGGGACTAGCGGGAGCCGGGAGCTGTTTTTT CASRIGTSGSRELFF
TRBJ1-1 TRBV7-2 NA NA TGTGCCAGCACCCTTTGGGGCCAGACGACTGAAGCTTTCTTT CASTLWGQTTEAFF
TRBJ1-2 TRBV11-3 NA NA TGTGCCAGCAGCTCACCGGGGGGCGACAGCCTCTATGGCTACACCTTC CASSSPGGDSLYGYTF
TRBJ2-7 TRBV27 once TRBD2 TGTGCCAGCAGTCCCCTAGCGGGGGTACGCGCCGACTACGAGCAGTACTTC CASSPLAGVRADYEQYF
TRBJ1-2 TRBV3-1/TRBV3-2 NA NA TGTGCCAGCAGCCAAGAAGGAGCGGGGATCCTGGGCTACACCTTC CASSQEGAGILGYTF
TRBJ2-7 TRBV7-2 NA NA TGTGCCAGCAGCTCGGGACTGTCCTACGAGCAGTACTTC CASSSGLSYEQYF
TRBJ2-1 TRBV28 NA TRBD1 TGTGCCAGCAGTGTAGCCGGGACAGTGAACAATGAGCAGTTCTTC CASSVAGTVNNEQFF
TRBJ2-7 TRBV6-5 NA TRBD2 TGTGCCACCCTGACTAGCGACCCTCTCTACGAGCAGTACTTC CATLTSDPLYEQYF
TRBJ1-1 TRBV6-4 NA NA TGTGCCAGCAGTGCCGAACAGGGCATGAACACTGAAGCTTTCTTT CASSAEQGMNTEAFF
TRBJ2-1 TRBV27 NA TRBD1 TGTGCCAGCACCTGGACAGGGAACTACAATGAGCAGTTCTTC CASTWTGNYNEQFF
TRBJ1-1 TRBV7-9 NA NA TGTGCCAGCAGCTTCAATCTAAACACTGAAGCTTTCTTT CASSFNLNTEAFF
TRBJ1-1 TRBV7-2 NA NA TGTGCCAGCAGCTTGTGGCTGAACACTGAAGCTTTCTTT CASSLWLNTEAFF
TRBJ1-4 TRBV11-3 NA NA TGTGCCAGCAGCCCTCCCTGGGGTCGGGATGGGAATGAAAAACTGTTTTTT CASSPPWGRDGNEKLFF
TRBJ1-4 TRBV5-1 NA NA TGCGCCAGCAGCTTGGCGAGTCCTGTCGGTGAAAAACTGTTTTTT CASSLASPVGEKLFF
TRBJ1-6 TRBV20-1 NA TRBD1 TGCAGTGCTAGTGCCGGACAGGGGAATAATTCACCCCTCCACTTT CSASAGQGNNSPLHF
TRBJ2-3 TRBV11-2 NA NA TGTGCCAGCAGCTTAGATCAGGCAAATACGCAGTATTTT CASSLDQANTQYF
TRBJ2-5 TRBV3-1/TRBV3-2 NA TRBD2 TGTGCCAGCAGCGGTGCTAGCGGGACACAAGAGACCCAGTACTTC CASSGASGTQETQYF
TRBJ1-2 TRBV4-1 NA NA TGCGCCAGCAGCCAAGATCCATCCCAGTTTGGCTACACCTTC CASSQDPSQFGYTF
TRBJ2-2 TRBV6-4 NA TRBD2 TGTGCCAGCGGCACTAGCGGCAACACCGGGGAGCTGTTTTTT CASGTSGNTGELFF
TRBJ2-7 TRBV5-4 NA TRBD2 TGTGCCAGCAGCTTGTTCCTAGGACTAGAGACCTACGAGCAGTACTTC CASSLFLGLETYEQYF
TRBJ1-5 TRBV2 NA TRBD1 TGTGCCAGCAGCGAGGGGGACAGGGACCATGAGGCCCAGCATTTT CASSEGDRDHEAQHF
TRBJ2-2 TRBV19 NA TRBD1 TGTGCCAGTAGAATGGCAGGGGGGAACACCGGGGAGCTGTTTTTT CASRMAGGNTGELFF
TRBJ2-7 TRBV7-2 NA NA TGTGCCAGCAGCTCCTCCGGGAAATCTAAATCCGAGCAGTACTTC CASSSSGKSKSEQYF